A selection of T cell receptor beta chains follows, all from one sample in a study of T cell repertoires in cytomegalovirus infection. TCRdb recomputed calls from the reads with MiXCR, one row per CDR3 protein. The sample shows approximately 490,000 distinct CDR3 sequences, about 11% of them seen only once. Sequencing was done on a sample of PBMCs. The receptors come from a human donor in good health (CMV status not recorded). Some clones in this sample may be carry-over from other donors' samples. Both conserved end residues are part of each CDR3. Fields, in order: J gene, clone size, D gene, V gene, CDR3 protein, CDR3 DNA. D genes are given only for firm matches. Only some rows state a clone size, as once, few, many or a class for expanded clones.

J gene: TRBJ1-2
clone size: many
D gene: -
V gene: TRBV7-3
CDR3 protein: CASSLIPRGAEGYTF
CDR3 DNA: TGTGCCAGCAGCTTAATTCCCAGGGGCGCGGAGGGCTACACCTTC

J gene: TRBJ1-4
clone size: many
D gene: TRBD1
V gene: TRBV7-8
CDR3 protein: CASSSKSGTGRLRGEKLFF
CDR3 DNA: TGTGCCAGCAGCTCGAAGTCCGGGACAGGGCGACTCCGGGGTGAAAAACTGTTTTTT

J gene: TRBJ2-1
clone size: -
D gene: -
V gene: TRBV14
CDR3 protein: CASSQGPGSEQFF
CDR3 DNA: TGTGCCAGCAGCCAAGGTCCCGGCAGTGAGCAGTTCTTC

J gene: TRBJ2-7
clone size: few
D gene: -
V gene: TRBV5-1
CDR3 protein: CASGEGEAYYYEQYF
CDR3 DNA: TGCGCCAGCGGAGAGGGGGAGGCCTACTACTACGAGCAGTACTTC

J gene: TRBJ2-1
clone size: -
D gene: TRBD2
V gene: TRBV27
CDR3 protein: CASSLSGGGGEQFF
CDR3 DNA: TGTGCCAGCAGTTTGAGTGGGGGCGGGGGGGAGCAGTTCTTC

J gene: TRBJ1-3
clone size: -
D gene: -
V gene: TRBV29-1
CDR3 protein: CSVEYRGLAFDSGNTIYF
CDR3 DNA: TGCAGCGTTGAGTATCGAGGTTTAGCCTTCGACTCTGGAAACACCATATATTTT

J gene: TRBJ1-5
clone size: many
D gene: TRBD1
V gene: TRBV27
CDR3 protein: CASTFGTAGSYSNQPQHF
CDR3 DNA: TGTGCCAGCACCTTCGGGACAGCAGGTTCATATAGCAATCAGCCCCAGCATTTT

J gene: TRBJ2-1
clone size: -
D gene: -
V gene: TRBV15
CDR3 protein: CATSRPRGGDEQFF
CDR3 DNA: TGTGCCACCAGCAGACCCAGAGGGGGGGATGAGCAGTTCTTC

J gene: TRBJ1-2
clone size: many
D gene: -
V gene: TRBV5-5
CDR3 protein: CASSFEGRIYGYTF
CDR3 DNA: TGTGCCAGCAGCTTTGAGGGCAGGATCTATGGCTACACCTTC

J gene: TRBJ1-1
clone size: many
D gene: -
V gene: TRBV28
CDR3 protein: CASRQKQGLREAFF
CDR3 DNA: TGTGCCAGCAGGCAAAAACAGGGTTTGAGGGAAGCTTTCTTT

J gene: TRBJ2-3
clone size: many
D gene: -
V gene: TRBV28
CDR3 protein: CASSSNLDRSTDTQYF
CDR3 DNA: TGTGCCAGCAGTTCCAACCTAGACAGGAGCACAGATACGCAGTATTTT

J gene: TRBJ2-1
clone size: many
D gene: TRBD1
V gene: TRBV6-5
CDR3 protein: CASSRDRGHNEQFF
CDR3 DNA: TGTGCCAGCAGTCGGGACAGGGGCCACAATGAGCAGTTCTTC

J gene: TRBJ2-5
clone size: -
D gene: TRBD1
V gene: TRBV20-1
CDR3 protein: CSARDNRGLGETQYF
CDR3 DNA: TGCAGTGCTAGAGATAACAGGGGGCTGGGTGAGACCCAGTACTTC

J gene: TRBJ2-7
clone size: many
D gene: -
V gene: TRBV28
CDR3 protein: CASSPTRGSGREQYF
CDR3 DNA: TGTGCCAGCAGTCCGACCAGGGGTAGCGGCCGCGAGCAGTACTTC

J gene: TRBJ2-1
clone size: -
D gene: -
V gene: TRBV19
CDR3 protein: CASSPGGARGLSCNEQFF
CDR3 DNA: TGTGCCAGTAGCCCCGGTGGTGCGCGGGGGCTCTCCTGCAATGAGCAGTTCTTC

J gene: TRBJ2-7
clone size: many
D gene: TRBD2
V gene: TRBV27
CDR3 protein: CATHSSGSRSYEQYF
CDR3 DNA: TGTGCCACCCACTCTAGCGGGAGTCGCTCCTACGAGCAGTACTTC

J gene: TRBJ2-7
clone size: many
D gene: -
V gene: TRBV6-5
CDR3 protein: CASSYDSGTPYEQYF
CDR3 DNA: TGTGCCAGCAGTTACGACTCCGGGACACCCTACGAGCAGTACTTC

J gene: TRBJ1-2
clone size: -
D gene: -
V gene: TRBV14
CDR3 protein: CASSQLTPGTAANYGYTF
CDR3 DNA: TGTGCCAGCAGCCAATTAACCCCAGGGACTGCAGCAAACTATGGCTACACCTTC

J gene: TRBJ1-2
clone size: few
D gene: -
V gene: TRBV20-1
CDR3 protein: CSARAFRARDFGDYGYTF
CDR3 DNA: TGCAGTGCTAGGGCCTTTCGGGCACGCGACTTCGGGGACTATGGCTACACCTTC

J gene: TRBJ1-2
clone size: few
D gene: -
V gene: TRBV27
CDR3 protein: CASSLSTRGGGYTF
CDR3 DNA: TGTGCCAGCAGCCTGTCCACAAGGGGGGGGGGCTACACCTTC

J gene: TRBJ2-1
clone size: many
D gene: TRBD2
V gene: TRBV7-2
CDR3 protein: CASSLSRASGRAGNEQFF
CDR3 DNA: TGTGCCAGCAGCTTAAGTAGGGCTAGCGGGAGGGCCGGCAATGAGCAGTTCTTC

J gene: TRBJ2-3
clone size: -
D gene: TRBD2
V gene: TRBV20-1
CDR3 protein: CSARALAGSTDTQYF
CDR3 DNA: TGCAGTGCTAGAGCGCTAGCGGGGAGCACAGATACGCAGTATTTT

J gene: TRBJ1-2
clone size: many
D gene: -
V gene: TRBV7-9
CDR3 protein: CASSLKGLTGLYGYTF
CDR3 DNA: TGTGCCAGCAGCTTAAAGGGACTAACAGGGCTGTATGGCTACACCTTC

J gene: TRBJ1-4
clone size: many
D gene: TRBD1
V gene: TRBV28
CDR3 protein: CASRGGTGSSGTNEKLFF
CDR3 DNA: TGTGCCAGCAGGGGAGGGACAGGTTCTTCTGGGACTAATGAAAAACTGTTTTTT

J gene: TRBJ2-2
clone size: -
D gene: -
V gene: TRBV5-4
CDR3 protein: CASSFLAAANTGELFF
CDR3 DNA: TGTGCCAGCAGCTTTCTAGCAGCAGCGAACACCGGGGAGCTGTTTTTT

J gene: TRBJ2-1
clone size: many
D gene: -
V gene: TRBV28
CDR3 protein: CASSLTRDNEQFF
CDR3 DNA: TGTGCCAGCAGCCTGACGAGGGACAATGAGCAGTTCTTC

J gene: TRBJ2-1
clone size: many
D gene: -
V gene: TRBV7-3
CDR3 protein: CASSPTGFTSEQFF
CDR3 DNA: TGTGCCAGCAGCCCTACAGGGTTTACATCTGAGCAGTTCTTC

J gene: TRBJ2-5
clone size: -
D gene: -
V gene: TRBV7-6
CDR3 protein: CASSYLLGAEETQYF
CDR3 DNA: TGTGCCAGCAGCTACCTTCTTGGGGCAGAAGAGACCCAGTACTTC

J gene: TRBJ2-7
clone size: few
D gene: TRBD1
V gene: TRBV12-3/TRBV12-4
CDR3 protein: CASSNRDRGNEQYF
CDR3 DNA: TGTGCCAGCAGTAACCGGGACAGGGGAAACGAGCAGTACTTC

J gene: TRBJ1-5
clone size: -
D gene: -
V gene: TRBV29-1
CDR3 protein: CSVLSGSNQPQHF
CDR3 DNA: TGCAGCGTTTTATCGGGGAGCAATCAGCCCCAGCATTTT

J gene: TRBJ2-7
clone size: many
D gene: -
V gene: TRBV28
CDR3 protein: CASSLQRQDHSYEQYF
CDR3 DNA: TGTGCCAGCAGTTTACAAAGACAGGACCACTCCTACGAGCAGTACTTC

J gene: TRBJ2-3
clone size: -
D gene: -
V gene: TRBV7-3
CDR3 protein: CASSSVTGDTQYF
CDR3 DNA: TGTGCCAGCAGCTCAGTCACGGGCGATACGCAGTATTTT

J gene: TRBJ2-7
clone size: -
D gene: -
V gene: TRBV27
CDR3 protein: CASSQEGYYEQYF
CDR3 DNA: TGTGCCAGCAGTCAAGAGGGCTACTACGAGCAGTACTTC

J gene: TRBJ2-1
clone size: many
D gene: -
V gene: TRBV7-6
CDR3 protein: CASSDPPGWGTNEQFF
CDR3 DNA: TGTGCCAGCAGCGACCCTCCAGGGTGGGGGACCAATGAGCAGTTCTTC

J gene: TRBJ2-3
clone size: many
D gene: TRBD2
V gene: TRBV7-8
CDR3 protein: CASSPRLAGTDTQYF
CDR3 DNA: TGTGCCAGCAGCCCCCGACTAGCCGGCACAGATACGCAGTATTTT